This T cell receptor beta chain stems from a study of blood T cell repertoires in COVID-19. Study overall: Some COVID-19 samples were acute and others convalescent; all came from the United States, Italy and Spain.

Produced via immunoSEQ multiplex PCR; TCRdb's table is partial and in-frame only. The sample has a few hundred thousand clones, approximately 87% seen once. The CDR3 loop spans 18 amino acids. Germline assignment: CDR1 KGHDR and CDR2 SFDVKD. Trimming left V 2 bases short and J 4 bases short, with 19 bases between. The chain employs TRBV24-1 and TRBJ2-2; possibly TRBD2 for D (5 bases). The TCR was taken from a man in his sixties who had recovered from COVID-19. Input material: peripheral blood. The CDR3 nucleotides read TGTGCCACCAGTGATTCGGTGAGTGGGAGCCTCTTCACCGGGGAGCTGTTTTTT. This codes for CATSDSVSGSLFTGELFF.